The 31 T cell receptor beta chains below were found in one sample sequenced in a study of T cell responses to AZD1222 COVID-19 vaccine (dated by TCRdb to about 2021). The time point label for this specimen denotes: baseline before first vaccination. Library creation used the immunoSEQ multiplex PCR assay. The source is immuneACCESS, and TCRdb retained only in-frame sequences with V and J called. Part of the clones is not carried over; for the studies checked, unresolved V genes explain less than half of this, and the remainder is unexplained. The sample profile shows around 120,000 clones; 90% of them were found once. About 7% of the sample is held by the ten biggest clonotypes. This specimen was peripheral blood, taken on day 0 of AZD1222 vaccination. The receptor set was obtained from an adult in good health.

The chain joins TRBV7-2 to TRBJ1-5; D possibly corresponds to TRBD1 (5 bases). This CDR3 spans 13 amino acids. Germline values: CDR1 SGHTA, CDR2 FQGNSA. With 3 bases removed from V and 5 bases from J, the gap between germline ends came to 8 bases. CDR3 sequence (DNA): TGTGCCAGCAGCTTTGGCAGGGATCAGCCCCAGCATTTT. Residues: CASSFGRDQPQHF.

This chain connects TRBV19 to TRBJ2-1, with 11 bases fitting TRBD2. This CDR3 has 16 residues. With 2 bases clipped from V and 5 bases from J, the junction kept 5 bases outside the gene matches. Germline-derived CDR1 and CDR2 are LNHDA and SQIVND (reference sequence). The CDR3 is CASSIPRLAGNNEQFF. The CDR3 nucleotides are TGTGCCAGTAGTATACCCCGACTAGCGGGGAACAATGAGCAGTTCTTC. Drawing the rest from reference TRBV19 and TRBJ2-1, the complete variable domain is DGGITQSPKYLFRKEGQNVTLSCEQNLNHDAMYWYRQDPGQGLRLIYYSQIVNDFQKGDIAEGYSVSREKKESFPLTVTSAQKNPTAFYLCASSIPRLAGNNEQFFGPGTRLTVL.

The chain couples TRBV5-1 to TRBJ2-7; maybe TRBD1 (6 bases). The germline CDR1 and CDR2 sequences are SGHRS and YFSETQ. The CDR3 loop spans 15 amino acids. V was shortened by 0 bases and J by 0 bases, with 10 bases between the two germline ends. CDR3 sequence reads: CASSLGGPLSYEQYF. CDR3 in DNA: TGCGCCAGCAGCTTGGGGGGGCCTCTCTCCTACGAGCAGTACTTC.

The V call is TRBV2, the J call TRBJ2-2, with 8 bases matching TRBD2. CDR1 is SNHLY, CDR2 FYNNEI, per germline. The CDR3 contains 14 residues. V was clipped by 8 bases and J by 0 bases; unmatched bases: 2. CDR3 sequence reads: CASGREANTGELFF. CDR3 DNA: TGTGCCAGCGGGCGGGAGGCGAACACCGGGGAGCTGTTTTTT.

V and J are TRBV10-3 and TRBJ2-1, with 15 nucleotides matching TRBD2. The CDR3 sequence is 15 residues long. The V gene end was trimmed by 6 bases and the J gene end by 8 bases; junction bases not matched to a gene: 5. The V gene's germline CDR1 is ENHRY and CDR2 SYGVKD. This chain's CDR3 is CAISGLAGGSHEQFF. The CDR3 DNA reads TGTGCCATCAGCGGACTAGCGGGAGGGAGTCATGAGCAGTTCTTC.

The J gene is TRBJ1-2, the V gene TRBV5-1, with TRBD1 matching 7 bases. This CDR3 spans 13 amino acids. V lost 4 bases to trimming and J lost 2 bases; unmatched junction nucleotides: 2. Germline CDR1 SGHRS, CDR2 YFSETQ. In DNA form, the CDR3 reads TGCGCCAGCAGCGAGACAGGGAACTATGGCTACACCTTC. Protein product: CASSETGNYGYTF.

This chain connects TRBV27 to TRBJ1-6; D not resolved. Germline CDR1 is MNHEY and CDR2 is SMNVEV (reference sequence). The CDR3 is 16 amino acids. Trimming stripped 5 bases from V and 1 base from J, with 12 bases between. The CDR3 region is CASSPYPRSYNSPLHF. As DNA, the CDR3 is TGTGCCAGCAGTCCTTACCCGAGGTCCTATAATTCACCCCTCCACTTT.

This clone was seen a single time. This chain joins TRBV29-1 and TRBJ1-2; D might be TRBD1 (6 bases). The CDR3 is made up of 15 amino acids. Deletions cut 4 bases from V and 4 bases from J, with 19 bases between. Germline V gives CDR1 SQVTM, CDR2 ANQGSEA. CDR3 in DNA: TGCAGCGTTGTTTCCGGGGGCGGGTTCGGCTATGGCTACACCTTC. As protein: CSVVSGGGFGYGYTF.

The V call is TRBV7-9, the J call TRBJ2-3; D remains ambiguous. Germline loops: CDR1 SEHNR, CDR2 FQNEAQ (reference sequence). V lost 3 bases and J lost 6, with 4 bases in between. The CDR3 has 11 amino acids. The DNA for the CDR3 is TGTGCCAGCAGCTTCTACGATACGCAGTATTTT. Translation: CASSFYDTQYF.

The genes are TRBV28 and TRBJ2-7; 7 bases fit TRBD1. The CDR3 runs 13 residues. Per germline, CDR1 MDHEN and CDR2 SYDVKM. With 8 bases clipped from V and 2 bases from J, the junction kept 6 bases outside the gene matches. The DNA of the CDR3 is TGTGCCAGCTGGACAGGCCCCCCCTACGAGCAGTACTTC. Translating gives CASWTGPPYEQYF.

The chain couples TRBV5-1 to TRBJ1-4, with TRBD1 identical over 9 bases. CDR1 is SGHRS and CDR2 is YFSETQ in the germline V gene. The junction had 9 bases not matched to a gene; V was cut back by 1 base and J by 8 bases. CDR3 size: 16 residues. CDR3 loop: CASSLTSGTGREKLFF. The CDR3 coding sequence is TGCGCCAGCAGCTTGACTTCCGGGACAGGGCGCGAAAAACTGTTTTTT.

The J gene is TRBJ2-3, the V gene TRBV5-1, with a possible D match to TRBD1 (6 bases). Germline CDR1 reads SGHRS; CDR2 reads YFSETQ. Trimming cost V 2 bases and J 0 bases, with 10 bases left between them. The CDR3 consists of 15 residues. This CDR3 reads CASSFRGRSTDTQYF. In DNA form, the CDR3 reads TGCGCCAGCAGCTTCAGGGGACGGAGCACAGATACGCAGTATTTT.

J is TRBJ2-2 and V is TRBV29-1, with 9 positions matching TRBD1. With 6 bases clipped from V and 2 bases from J, the junction kept 10 bases outside the gene matches. Germline assignment: CDR1 SQVTM and CDR2 ANQGSEA. The CDR3 totals 16 residues. The CDR3 coding sequence is TGCAGCGTCACCGTGACAGGGGGAAAAAACACCGGGGAGCTGTTTTTT. It specifies CSVTVTGGKNTGELFF.

CDR3 sequence: CASRTKNNEQFF. The CDR3 nucleotides read TGTGCCAGCAGAACAAAAAACAATGAGCAGTTCTTC. The chain is built from TRBV6-5 and TRBJ2-1; D ambiguous. The CDR3 sequence is 12 residues long. Between the trimmed V and J ends, which lost 6 bases and 5 bases, there was a span of 8 bases. The germline gives CDR1 MNHEY, CDR2 SVGAGI.

This rearrangement joins TRBV27 to TRBJ1-1; possible D gene TRBD1, 6 bases. Germline values: CDR1 MNHEY, CDR2 SMNVEV (reference sequence). Trimming removed 5 bases at V and 6 bases at J, with 16 bases between. The CDR3 extends over 14 amino acids. The CDR3 nucleotides are TGTGCCAGCAGTGCAGGGGACGGGGGTCCTGAAGCTTTCTTT. As protein: CASSAGDGGPEAFF.

This chain links TRBV18 with TRBJ1-5; D possibly corresponds to TRBD1 (5 bases). This CDR3 contains 15 residues. V lost 2 bases, J lost 3 bases, and 11 bases lay in between. Germline V gives CDR1 KGHSH, CDR2 LQKENI. CDR3 sequence reads: CASSPVAGTNQPQHF. In DNA, the CDR3 is TGTGCCAGCTCACCAGTCGCAGGGACCAATCAGCCCCAGCATTTT.

V and J are TRBV10-3 and TRBJ1-2; no firm D call. The V gene lost 4 bases and the J gene lost 6 bases, with 18 bases spanning the gap. The length of the CDR3 is 15 residues. Germline loops: CDR1 ENHRY, CDR2 SYGVKD. In nucleotides, the CDR3 is TGTGCCATCAGTGGTAGTACCCAGTCGGGAAATGGCTACACCTTC. Translated, it gives CAISGSTQSGNGYTF.

The chain combines TRBV15 with TRBJ2-3; D call uncertain. Trimming removed 0 bases from V and 2 bases from J, with 0 bases in between. CDR3 length equals 12 residues. Germline CDR1 is LNHNV and CDR2 is YYDKDF (reference sequence). DNA for the CDR3: TGTGCCACCAGCAGAGACACAGATACGCAGTATTTT. The encoded protein is CATSRDTDTQYF. The whole variable domain, remainder taken from reference TRBV15 and TRBJ2-3, is DAMVIQNPRYQVTQFGKPVTLSCSQTLNHNVMYWYQQKSSQAPKLLFHYYDKDFNNEADTPDNFQSRRPNTSFCFLDIRSPGLGDTAMYLCATSRDTDTQYFGPGTRLTVL.

The rearrangement links TRBV24-1 to TRBJ1-2; D gene uncertain. V was cut by 2 bases and J by 4 bases, with 16 bases left in between. The CDR3 consists of 16 residues. The germline gives CDR1 KGHDR, CDR2 SFDVKD. The CDR3 nucleotides read TGTGCCACCAGTGATTCAGGCCGAGCCCATGGCTATGGCTACACCTTC. This gives the protein CATSDSGRAHGYGYTF.

About this clone itself: One end of the junction varies from germline; a read error may be responsible. The rearrangement joins TRBV27 to TRBJ1-6; D gene ambiguous. The CDR3 is 14 amino acids. Germline CDR1 reads MNHEY; CDR2 reads SMNVEV (reference sequence). The chain's CDR3 is CASSTTRVDSPLHF. Written as DNA, the CDR3 is TGTGCCAGCAGTACGACACGAGTGGATTCACCCCTCCATTTT.

Only a few counts were recorded for this clone. The gene calls are TRBV3-1 (or the pseudogene TRBV3-2) and TRBJ1-1; 7 bases map to TRBD1. Germline trimming cut 4 bases from V and 4 bases from J; bases unmatched to any gene: 3. The CDR3 consists of 13 residues. Germline CDR1 is LGHDT and CDR2 is YNNKEL (reference sequence). The CDR3 region is CASSPRDSTEAFF. The CDR3, as DNA: TGTGCCAGCAGCCCCCGGGACAGCACTGAAGCTTTCTTT.

This chain links TRBV5-5 with TRBJ1-2; D is possibly TRBD1 (5 bases). Trimming cost V 4 bases and J 4 bases, with 20 bases left between them. The CDR3 spans 16 residues. CDR1 is SGHKS and CDR2 is YYEKEE in the germline V gene (reference sequence). CDR3: CASSPSGGVLSYGYTF. CDR3 nucleotides: TGTGCCAGCAGCCCCTCCGGGGGGGTTCTCAGCTATGGCTACACCTTC.

V usage is TRBV5-1 and J usage is TRBJ2-1; 9 bases agree with TRBD2. The CDR3 contains 14 residues. V lost 3 bases, J lost 10 bases, and 8 bases stayed unmatched. Germline V lookup: CDR1 SGHRS, CDR2 YFSETQ. This CDR3 is CASSYRSGSREQFF. The DNA of the CDR3 is TGCGCCAGCAGCTACCGTAGCGGGAGCCGAGAGCAGTTCTTC.

The chain uses TRBV28 and TRBJ1-1; TRBD1 agrees at 7 bases. Per germline, CDR1 MDHEN and CDR2 SYDVKM. The CDR3 runs to 14 residues. V was pared by 5 bases and J by 2 bases, with 5 bases of the junction left unmatched. The CDR3 protein is CASSPGTVNTEAFF. The CDR3 DNA reads as TGTGCCAGCAGTCCCGGGACAGTAAACACTGAAGCTTTCTTT.

V and J are TRBV5-1 and TRBJ2-2; 7 nucleotides agree with TRBD2. The germline V gene encodes CDR1 SGHRS and CDR2 YFSETQ. The ends lost 0 bases at V and 2 bases at J; junction bases unmatched: 4. The CDR3 is 16 amino acids. This chain's CDR3 is CASSLAGTINTGELFF. The CDR3 nucleotides read TGCGCCAGCAGCTTGGCTGGGACTATTAACACCGGGGAGCTGTTTTTT.

The chain employs TRBV7-2 and TRBJ2-1, with 8 bases that match TRBD1. The CDR3 totals 12 residues. V lost 5 bases and J lost 14; bases outside the gene matches: 8. Per the germline V gene, CDR1 is SGHTA and CDR2 is FQGNSA. CDR3 region: CASSPGQGLKFF. The CDR3 nucleotides are TGTGCCAGCAGCCCCGGACAGGGCTTGAAGTTCTTC.

The chain carries TRBV15 and TRBJ2-7; 7 bases map to TRBD2. The CDR3 sequence is 17 residues long. After removal of 0 bases from V and 0 bases from J, the junction contained 8 bases not matched to a gene. Germline-derived CDR1 and CDR2 are LNHNV and YYDKDF (reference sequence). The CDR3 coding sequence is TGTGCCACCAGCAGAGAGTCTAGCGGAGTAAGCTCCTACGAGCAGTACTTC. The encoded protein is CATSRESSGVSSYEQYF.

This clone was observed a single time. This chain uses TRBV18 with TRBJ1-1; D might be TRBD1 (6 bases). Trimming removed 3 bases from V and 4 bases from J, with 12 bases in between. The CDR3 extends over 14 amino acids. In germline, CDR1 is KGHSH, CDR2 LQKENI. CDR3 nucleotides: TGTGCCAGCTCACCCGAGGGGGGGTTCACTGAAGCTTTCTTT. It is translated as CASSPEGGFTEAFF.

This clone was observed a few times. This sequence joins TRBV20-1 and TRBJ2-2; D ambiguous. CDR3 length: 15 amino acids. CDR1 is DFQATT, CDR2 SNEGSKA, per germline (reference sequence). V gave up 3 bases and J gave up 8 bases, with 19 bases separating them. This CDR3 is CSASQTGSGVGELFF. In DNA form, the CDR3 reads TGCAGTGCTAGTCAAACCGGGTCAGGAGTAGGGGAGCTGTTTTTT.

This chain's CDR3 is CASSPVIHEQYF. The CDR3 DNA reads as TGTGCCAGCAGCCCGGTGATCCACGAGCAGTACTTC. The chain has TRBV28 and TRBJ2-7; D remains unclear. The CDR3 has 12 residues. Germline CDR1 and CDR2: MDHEN and SYDVKM. Trimming shortened V by 6 bases and J by 5 bases, and 11 bases separated the two germline ends.

In regard to this clone: At one of its ends the junction is not consistent with the germline gene, which may arise from a read error. This chain links TRBV12-3 or TRBV12-4 with TRBJ2-1; D is perhaps TRBD1 or TRBD2 (5 bases each). This CDR3 contains 11 residues. CDR3 amino acids: CASSSGRAALF. The CDR3 DNA sequence: TGTGCCAGCAGTTCGGGACGGGCGGCTCTCTTC.